The source of this TCR beta chain is a study of T-cell memory formation after mild COVID-19. Study outcomes and limitations: Clones that contracted from day 15 to 85 were balanced CD4/CD8, while later expanders leaned CD4+. Clones that contracted clustered mainly in CM and EM if CD4+ and in EMRA if CD8+. The finding that pre-infection memory included some responding clones suggested that cross-reactive memory joined.

Ten or more counts support this clonotype. Its antigen is not identified. TCRdb re-analysed the 5' RACE reads in MiXCR, keeping a single row per CDR3 protein. The table includes around 260,000 distinct CDR3 sequences, roughly 16% detected once. The specimen was PBMCs or a T cell subset sorted from them (not recorded which). This TCR derives from a man between 18 and 29 years old who had mild COVID-19 (a few samples of this study predate the infection). Cell type and time point are not known.

The CDR3 here is CASSRRGGAGDTQYF. CDR3 nucleotide sequence: TGTGCCAGCAGTCGCCGCGGGGGGGCAGGAGATACGCAGTATTTT. J is TRBJ2-3 and V is TRBV12-3 or TRBV12-4; 9 bases fit TRBD2. V was pared by 5 bases and J by 5 bases, with 8 bases of the junction left unmatched. CDR3 length: 15 amino acids.